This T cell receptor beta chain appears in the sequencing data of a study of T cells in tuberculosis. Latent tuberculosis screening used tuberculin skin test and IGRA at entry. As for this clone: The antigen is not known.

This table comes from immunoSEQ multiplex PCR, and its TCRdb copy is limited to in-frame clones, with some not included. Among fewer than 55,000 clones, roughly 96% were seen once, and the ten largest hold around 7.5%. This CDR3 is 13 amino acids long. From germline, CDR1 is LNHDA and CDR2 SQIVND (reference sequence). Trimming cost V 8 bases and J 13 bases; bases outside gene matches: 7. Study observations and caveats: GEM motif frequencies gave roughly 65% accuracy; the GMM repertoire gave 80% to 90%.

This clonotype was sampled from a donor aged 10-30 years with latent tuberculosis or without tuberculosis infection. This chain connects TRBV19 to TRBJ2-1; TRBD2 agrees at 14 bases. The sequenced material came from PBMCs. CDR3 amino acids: CASQGLAGAPQFF. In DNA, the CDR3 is TGTGCCAGTCAGGGACTAGCGGGAGCCCCTCAGTTCTTC.